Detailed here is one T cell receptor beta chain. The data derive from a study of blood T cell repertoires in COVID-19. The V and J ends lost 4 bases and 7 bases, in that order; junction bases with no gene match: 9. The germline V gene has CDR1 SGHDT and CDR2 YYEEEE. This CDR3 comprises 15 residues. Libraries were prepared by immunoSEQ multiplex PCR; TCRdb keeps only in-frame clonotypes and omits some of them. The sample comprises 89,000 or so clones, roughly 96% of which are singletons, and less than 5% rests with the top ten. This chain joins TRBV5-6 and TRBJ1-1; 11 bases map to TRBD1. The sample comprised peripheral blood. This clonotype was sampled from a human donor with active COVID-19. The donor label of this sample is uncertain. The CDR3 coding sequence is TGTGCCAGCAGCCGGACAGGGGGCGCCCCCGGTGAAGCTTTCTTT. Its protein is CASSRTGGAPGEAFF.